Shown below are 17 T cell receptor beta chains from a single sample sequenced in a study of cytomegalovirus exposure and HLA in healthy donors. PCR was performed using 60 Vbeta and 13 Jbeta primers. Profiling relied on immunoSEQ multiplex PCR, and the TCRdb table lists in-frame clones only, not all of them. The sample lists some 200,000 clones, around 80% occurring once. Sequencing was carried out using PBMCs. All receptors come from a young woman in good health and CMV-seropositive.

This chain links TRBV25-1 with TRBJ2-7; 11 bases line up with TRBD2. The CDR3 is 15 residues long. The germline CDR1 and CDR2 sequences are MGHDK and SYGVNS. The V segment lost 3 bases and the J segment 0 bases; nucleotides outside the gene matches: 1. The CDR3 DNA follows: TGTGCCAGCAGTGAGACTAGCGGGGTCTCCTACGAGCAGTACTTC. Protein: CASSETSGVSYEQYF.

The J gene is TRBJ2-3, the V gene TRBV4-3; 11 nucleotides match TRBD2. Trimming took 1 base from V and 3 from J; bases not matched to a gene: 0. The CDR3 extends over 15 amino acids. Germline V CDR1 and CDR2: LGHNA, YSLEER. The CDR3 DNA is TGCGCCAGCAGCCAAGGACTAGCGGGGACAGATACGCAGTATTTT. It translates to CASSQGLAGTDTQYF.

The chain is built from TRBV6-1 and TRBJ1-5; D is unclear. Germline CDR1 is MNHNS and CDR2 is SASEGT. V shed 6 bases and J shed 4 bases, with 16 bases lying between them. CDR3 length: 15 amino acids. The CDR3 sequence is CASSPERVPNQPQHF. CDR3 nucleotides: TGTGCCAGCAGCCCCGAGAGGGTCCCTAATCAGCCCCAGCATTTT.

Of note for this clone: The missing conserved phenylalanine or tryptophan at the end of this CDR3 makes a read error likely. It is unclear where the CDR3 begins or ends on the DNA, so no DNA is shown, and the CDR3 is as TCRdb lists it. The gene calls are TRBV25-1 and TRBJ1-4; no check of the table's D call, TRBD1, against the DNA was made. Inclusive of both ends, the CDR3 amounts to 9 amino acids. The germline gives CDR1 MGHDK, CDR2 SYGVNS. CDR3 protein: CAINETGEG.

This rearrangement joins TRBV18 to TRBJ1-3, with D tentatively TRBD1 (6 bases). Germline V CDR1 and CDR2: KGHSH, LQKENI. Deletions cut 1 base from V and 8 bases from J, with 6 bases between. The length of the CDR3 is 12 residues. As DNA, the CDR3 is TGTGCCAGCTCACCACAGGGGGACACCATATATTTT. Its protein product is CASSPQGDTIYF.

The chain uses TRBV30 and TRBJ2-7; no firm D call. Trimming left V 0 bases short and J 5 bases short, with 8 bases between. The CDR3 is made up of 12 amino acids. Germline CDR1 reads GTSNPN; CDR2 reads SVGIG (reference sequence). CDR3 nucleotides: TGTGCCTGGAGTGTACAGCACGACGAGCAGTACTTC. As protein: CAWSVQHDEQYF.

The genes are TRBV30 and TRBJ1-3; D remains unclear. Trimming left V 1 base short and J 5 bases short, with 9 bases between. There are 13 residues in the CDR3. The germline V gene has CDR1 GTSNPN and CDR2 SVGIG (reference sequence). Here the CDR3 reads CAWSEGGRNTIYF. In DNA form, the CDR3 reads TGTGCCTGGAGTGAGGGAGGTAGAAACACCATATATTTT.

This chain connects TRBV10-3 to TRBJ1-4; TRBD1 is a possible D gene (6 bases). This CDR3 is built from 15 residues. In germline, CDR1 is ENHRY, CDR2 SYGVKD. Trimming took off 1 base at V and 8 bases at J, with 14 bases between the two ends. CDR3 in amino acids: CAISELRTDIEKLFF. CDR3 in DNA: TGTGCCATCAGTGAGTTACGGACAGATATAGAAAAACTGTTTTTT.

J is TRBJ1-1 and V is TRBV29-1; possibly TRBD1 for D (6 bases). The V end lost 5 bases, the J end lost 3 bases, and 13 bases lay between the germline ends. The CDR3 loop spans 13 amino acids. The germline V gene encodes CDR1 SQVTM and CDR2 ANQGSEA. The CDR3 DNA reads as TGCAGCGTTAATCGGGACACCGACACTGAAGCTTTCTTT. The encoded protein is CSVNRDTDTEAFF. The complete variable domain, with remaining parts taken from reference TRBV29-1 and TRBJ1-1, reads SAVISQKPSRDICQRGTSLTIQCQVDSQVTMMFWYRQQPGQSLTLIATANQGSEATYESGFVIDKFPISRPNLTFSTLTVSNMSPEDSSIYLCSVNRDTDTEAFFGQGTRLTVV.

This clone occurred once. The CDR3 sequence: CASSADWDRGVHEQYF. CDR3 bases: TGTGCCAGCAGCGCCGATTGGGACAGGGGAGTCCACGAGCAGTACTTC. J is TRBJ2-5 and V is TRBV9, with TRBD1 matching over 10 bases. TRBJ2-7 explains the end of the DNA better; the J call may be wrong. The CDR3 runs 16 residues. Per germline, CDR1 SGDLS and CDR2 YYNGEE.

The chain recombines TRBV10-2 with TRBJ1-4; no clear D gene. The length of the CDR3 is 14 residues. The V gene lost 2 bases and the J gene lost 6 bases, with 10 bases spanning the gap. The germline gives CDR1 WSHSY, CDR2 SAAADI. CDR3 in amino acids: CASSEGLGYEKLFF. In DNA form, the CDR3 reads TGCGCCAGCAGTGAGGGACTCGGATATGAAAAACTGTTTTTT.

This sequence joins TRBV6-4 and TRBJ2-1, with 7 bases identical to TRBD2. CDR1 is MRHNA, CDR2 SNTAGT, per germline. Losses at the gene ends were 0 bases for V and 3 bases for J; bases not matched to a gene: 5. CDR3 length: 16 residues. The CDR3 protein is CASSDSFRDYYNEQFF. CDR3 nucleotides: TGTGCCAGCAGTGACTCTTTCCGGGACTACTACAATGAGCAGTTCTTC.

The chain employs TRBV30 and TRBJ1-2; 8 bases match TRBD1. CDR3 length: 15 amino acids. Trimming cost V 0 bases and J 5 bases; bases outside gene matches: 8. CDR1 and CDR2 (germline): GTSNPN, SVGIG (reference sequence). The CDR3 DNA reads TGTGCCTGGAGTGTAACGCAGGGGGCGCGTTATGGCTACACCTTC. It is translated as CAWSVTQGARYGYTF.

The chain couples TRBV7-2 to TRBJ2-7; TRBD1 matches at 10 bases. V was clipped by 6 bases and J by 8 bases; unmatched bases: 13. Germline CDR1 reads SGHTA; CDR2 reads FQGNSA. This CDR3 is 15 amino acids long. CDR3 in amino acids: CASSVEGTGVLKQYF. The CDR3 region has the DNA TGTGCCAGCAGTGTAGAGGGGACAGGGGTATTGAAGCAGTACTTC. The full variable domain, its missing parts supplied by reference TRBV7-2 and TRBJ2-7, is GAGVSQSPSNKVTEKGKDVELRCDPISGHTALYWYRQSLGQGLEFLIYFQGNSAPDKSGLPSDRFSAERTGGSVSTLTIQRTQQEDSAVYLCASSVEGTGVLKQYFGPGTRLTVT.

The V call is TRBV9, the J call TRBJ2-7; 15 nucleotides match TRBD2. V was pared by 2 bases and J by 3 bases, with 9 bases of the junction left unmatched. The CDR3 loop spans 18 amino acids. CDR1 and CDR2 from the germline V gene are SGDLS and YYNGEE. The CDR3 loop is CASSVSSTGLAGGYEQYF. Here the CDR3 DNA reads TGTGCCAGCAGCGTTTCCTCTACGGGACTAGCGGGAGGCTACGAGCAGTACTTC.

V gene TRBV7-2 combines with J gene TRBJ2-5; 10 bases agree with TRBD2. The junction had 6 bases not matched to a gene; V was cut back by 0 bases and J by 5 bases. Germline V CDR1 and CDR2: SGHTA, FQGNSA. The CDR3 sequence is 16 residues long. CDR3 region: CASSLASGGFTETQYF. The CDR3 DNA reads as TGTGCCAGCAGCTTAGCTAGCGGGGGGTTTACTGAGACCCAGTACTTC.

The chain carries TRBV7-6 and TRBJ1-4; D is unresolved. From germline, CDR1 is SGHVS and CDR2 FNYEAQ. The CDR3 covers 16 residues. V lost 9 bases and J lost 0, with 17 bases in between. The CDR3 region is CASQDEGAATNEKLFF. In DNA, the CDR3 is TGTGCCAGTCAAGACGAGGGCGCAGCAACTAATGAAAAACTGTTTTTT.